A selection of T cell receptor beta chains follows, all from one sample in a study of T cells in Graves' hyperthyroidism and ophthalmopathy. TCRdb re-derived calls from the multiplex PCR reads in MiXCR, one entry per CDR3 protein. The sample shows more than 300,000 distinct CDR3 sequences, around 13% of them seen only once. Sequencing was carried out using blood. The source of these receptors is a woman younger than 35 with Graves' hyperthyroidism. Each CDR3 is given with its conserved first and last residue. A D gene is named only where the DNA matches it firmly. Only part of the rows carry a size: once, few, many, or a class if the clone is expanded.

V	length	size	J	D	DNA	CDR3
TRBV6-5	17	many	TRBJ2-2	-	TGTGCCAGCAGTTACGGGGCTCTACAGGGGAACACCGGGGAGCTGTTTTTT	CASSYGALQGNTGELFF
TRBV7-3	16	many	TRBJ2-2	TRBD1	TGTGCCAGCAGCTTAAGGGACAGCTTTAACACCGGGGAGCTGTTTTTT	CASSLRDSFNTGELFF
TRBV27	15	-	TRBJ2-3	-	TGTGCCAGCGGTACAGTGCGAACAGTCACAGATACGCAGTATTTT	CASGTVRTVTDTQYF
TRBV11-2	15	many	TRBJ2-1	-	TGTGCCAGCAGCTCCCTAGACGGGGGTCTGGGGGAGCAGTTCTTC	CASSSLDGGLGEQFF
TRBV3-1	17	few	TRBJ2-7	-	TGTGCCAGCAGCCAAGAATTCGGATTCGGGGGGCTCGACGAGCAGTACTTC	CASSQEFGFGGLDEQYF
TRBV3-1	16	many	TRBJ2-1	TRBD2	TGTGCCAGCAGCCAAGACGGGACTAGCGGATACAATGAGCAGTTCTTC	CASSQDGTSGYNEQFF
TRBV7-9	16	-	TRBJ2-2	-	TGTGCCAGCGGCCCAAACAGGCTGCTCGACACCGGGGAGCTGCTTTTT	CASGPNRLLDTGELLF
TRBV18	13	many	TRBJ1-2	-	TGTGCCAGCTCACCCCCCAATAACTATGGCTACACCTTC	CASSPPNNYGYTF
TRBV6-1	14	many	TRBJ2-5	TRBD1	TGTGCCAGCAGTAACAGGGGATCAGGGGAGACCCAGTACTTC	CASSNRGSGETQYF
TRBV27	16	many	TRBJ1-5	-	TGTGCCAGCAGTCCACAGACGGGGGGCAGCAATCAGCCCCAGCATTTT	CASSPQTGGSNQPQHF
TRBV15	15	many	TRBJ1-1	-	TGTGCCACCAGCAGATCCGGGATAGTGAACACTGAAGCTTTCTTT	CATSRSGIVNTEAFF
TRBV28	16	many	TRBJ2-6	TRBD1	TGTGCCAGTTACCCCCTCCGGGGACAGGGGGCCAACGTCCTGACTTTC	CASYPLRGQGANVLTF